These 32 T cell receptor beta chains were sequenced from one sample in a study of Graves' ophthalmopathy and Graves' hyperthyroidism. The authors amplified TCR beta CDR3 regions, and they did so from RNA transcripts for repertoire sequencing. HTBI primers served in a first-round RT-PCR, which a second-round multiplex PCR followed. TCRdb re-called the multiplex PCR reads through MiXCR, storing one row per CDR3 protein. Here the sample spans around 1.1 million distinct CDR3 sequences, about 38% being singletons. The sequenced material came from peripheral blood or thyroid tissue (not recorded which). The receptors originated from an adult man with Graves' hyperthyroidism.

This clonotype showed up just a few times. The chain has TRBV10-3 and TRBJ2-5; no reliable D call. Germline-derived CDR1 and CDR2 are ENHRY and SYGVKD. V was cut by 7 bases and J by 5 bases, with 14 bases left in between. The CDR3 is made up of 13 amino acids. CDR3 nucleotide sequence: TGTGCCATCACCCCGGACCCCGTGGAGACCCAGTACTTC. This translates into CAITPDPVETQYF.

Concerning this clonotype: A clone one base away is much larger, so this may be a read error. The chain links TRBV9 to TRBJ1-6; 9 bases are shared with TRBD1. CDR3 length: 14 amino acids. Germline CDR1 reads SGDLS; CDR2 reads YYNGEE. The CDR3 DNA reads as TGTGCCGGCAGCCAGGGACAGGGATCTTCACCCCTCCACTTT. It yields the protein CAGSQGQGSSPLHF.

A note on this clonotype: A much larger clone differs by one base, so this may be a read error. The chain uses TRBV7-2 and TRBJ1-4, with D perhaps matching TRBD1 (5 bases). V was trimmed by 5 bases and J by 4 bases, leaving 11 bases between them. The CDR3 spans 14 residues. Germline values: CDR1 SGHTA, CDR2 FQGNSA. The CDR3 DNA reads as TGTGCCAGCAGCCCGGGCAGGGTTAATGAAAAACTGTTTTTT. Translating gives CASSPGRVNEKLFF.

This clonotype was seen more than once but under ten times. V usage is TRBV25-1 and J usage is TRBJ1-2, with no clear D. This CDR3 has 12 amino acids. The V end lost 2 bases, the J end lost 14 bases, and 15 bases lay between the germline ends. Germline V gene lookup returns CDR1 MGHDK and CDR2 SYGVNS. In nucleotides, the CDR3 is TGTGCCAGCAGTGAAGGAGGAAGCATGCGTACCTTC. Its protein is CASSEGGSMRTF.

Concerning this clonotype: This could be a read error, since a much larger clone is one nucleotide away. V and J are TRBV19 and TRBJ2-7; no clear D gene. The germline V gene has CDR1 LNHDA and CDR2 SQIVND (reference sequence). The CDR3 is made up of 13 amino acids. In DNA, the CDR3 is TGTGCCAGTAGTATAGCGGACCACTACAAGCAGTACTTC. Its protein is CASSIADHYKQYF.

The chain links TRBV19 to TRBJ1-4; D is unclear. Looked up from germline, CDR1 is LNHDA and CDR2 is SQIVND (reference sequence). This CDR3 contains 15 residues. With 9 bases removed from V and 5 bases from J, the gap between germline ends came to 19 bases. As DNA, the CDR3 is TGTGCCAGCAGTTCCCCCAGTCAGGCCAATGAAAAACTGTTTTTT. The encoded protein is CASSSPSQANEKLFF.

The table lists this clonotype with a few counts. This chain links TRBV6-2 or TRBV6-3 with TRBJ2-6; D uncertain. The CDR3 has 15 amino acids. Germline V CDR1 and CDR2: MNHEY, SVGEGT. V lost 2 bases and J lost 2, with 7 bases in between. CDR3 amino acids: CASSYDPAGANVLTF. CDR3 coding DNA: TGTGCCAGCAGTTACGATCCGGCTGGGGCCAACGTCCTGACTTTC.

This clonotype was detected a few times. The chain links TRBV29-1 to TRBJ2-5; 7 nucleotides line up with TRBD1. V trimming: 6 bases; J trimming: 4 bases; junction bases outside the gene matches: 17. CDR3 size: 16 residues. In germline, CDR1 is SQVTM, CDR2 ANQGSEA. The CDR3, as DNA: TGCAGCGTCCCGGCCAGCAGCGTAGGGGGCGCAGAGACCCAGTACTTC. Amino acids: CSVPASSVGGAETQYF.

This clonotype was observed many times. The chain recombines TRBV15 with TRBJ1-1; TRBD1 is a possible D gene (6 bases). The CDR3 has 14 residues. Trimming shortened V by 4 bases and J by 6 bases, and 15 bases separated the two germline ends. Germline values: CDR1 LNHNV, CDR2 YYDKDF (reference sequence). For the CDR3, the DNA is TGTGCCACCAGCATGTTCGGGGGGGCTTCTGAAGCTTTCTTT. Residues: CATSMFGGASEAFF.

The J gene is TRBJ2-2, the V gene TRBV25-1, with D unclear. CDR1 and CDR2 from the germline V gene are MGHDK and SYGVNS. With 2 bases removed from V and 4 bases from J, the gap between germline ends came to 14 bases. This CDR3 is 16 amino acids long. CDR3 residues: CASSEPGPRPTGELFF. For the CDR3, the DNA is TGTGCCAGCAGTGAACCGGGCCCCCGCCCCACCGGGGAGCTGTTTTTT.

This clonotype was found many times. This sequence joins TRBV9 and TRBJ1-3, with 8 bases aligning to TRBD1. J gave up 0 bases and V 4 bases, and 9 bases lay outside the gene matches. The CDR3 totals 17 residues. Germline CDR1 SGDLS, CDR2 YYNGEE. The CDR3 coding sequence is TGTGCCAGCAGCCCCCCGACAGGGGAGAGCTCTGGAAACACCATATATTTT. Translation: CASSPPTGESSGNTIYF.

This clonotype turned up a few times. V usage is TRBV28 and J usage is TRBJ1-1; no firm D call. This CDR3 contains 11 residues. Per the germline V gene, CDR1 is MDHEN and CDR2 is SYDVKM. Trimming left V 5 bases short and J 10 bases short, with 11 bases between. As DNA, the CDR3 is TGTGCCAGCAGTGGACGGACTCCAGCTTTCTTT. Translating gives CASSGRTPAFF.

The chain couples TRBV7-3 to TRBJ1-5, with D perhaps matching TRBD1 (6 bases). CDR1 and CDR2 from the germline V gene are SGHTA and FQGTGA. The V gene lost 1 base and the J gene lost 5 bases, with 18 bases spanning the gap. The CDR3 is 17 amino acids. The CDR3 bases are TGTGCCAGCAGCTTAAACCCGGCCAGGGGCTCCCATCAGCCCCAGCATTTT. Translating it yields CASSLNPARGSHQPQHF.

There are many counts of this clonotype. The rearrangement uses TRBV20-1 and TRBJ2-5; TRBD2 agrees at 9 bases. This CDR3 contains 16 residues. With V trimmed by 0 bases and J by 4 bases, 9 bases remained unmatched. Germline V gives CDR1 DFQATT, CDR2 SNEGSKA (reference sequence). CDR3 residues: CSARDWSSGGRETQYF. CDR3 sequence (DNA): TGCAGTGCTAGAGATTGGAGTAGCGGGGGACGAGAGACCCAGTACTTC.

This clonotype has more than one count but fewer than ten. V usage is TRBV9 and J usage is TRBJ1-5; D may be TRBD1 (5 bases). CDR3 size: 12 residues. Trimming took 4 bases from V and 9 from J, leaving 11 bases between them. Germline V gives CDR1 SGDLS, CDR2 YYNGEE. CDR3 coding DNA: TGTGCCAGCAGCAGCGGGGGGGGGCCCCAGCATTTT. Its translation is CASSSGGGPQHF.

This clonotype was recorded at least ten times. J is TRBJ2-5 and V is TRBV7-8, with 10 bases lining up with TRBD1. CDR3 size: 20 residues. The V gene end was trimmed by 4 bases and the J gene end by 5 bases; junction bases not matched to a gene: 22. Germline V gene lookup returns CDR1 SGHVS and CDR2 FQNEAQ. CDR3 nucleotide sequence: TGTGCCAGCAGCTCGAAAAGGGGGACAGGGGTTCCGTGGTTCGAGGAGACCCAGTACTTC. This encodes CASSSKRGTGVPWFEETQYF. The full variable domain, completed using reference TRBV7-8 and TRBJ2-5, is GAGVSQSPRYKVAKRGQDVALRCDPISGHVSLFWYQQALGQGPEFLTYFQNEAQLDKSGLPSDRFFAERPEGSVSTLKIQRTQQEDSAVYLCASSSKRGTGVPWFEETQYFGPGTRLLVL.

In this sample, this clonotype turned up many times. The chain has TRBV6-5 and TRBJ1-2, with unresolved D. Trimming cost V 0 bases and J 8 bases, with 13 bases left between them. CDR1 MNHEY and CDR2 SVGAGI come from the germline V gene. The CDR3 runs to 14 residues. CDR3 coding DNA: TGTGCCAGCAGTTACTCGAGGGAGGTTGGGGGCTACACCTTC. It specifies CASSYSREVGGYTF.

This clonotype came up a few times. The genes are TRBV5-1 and TRBJ2-2; D is unclear. The CDR3 is 15 amino acids. Germline V gives CDR1 SGHRS, CDR2 YFSETQ. V shed 5 bases and J shed 3 bases, with 14 bases lying between them. CDR3 nucleotide sequence: TGCGCCAGCAGATTCGAGGTCTCATACACCGGGGAGCTGTTTTTT. Translated: CASRFEVSYTGELFF. Together with reference TRBV5-1 and TRBJ2-2, the CDR3 gives the full variable domain: KAGVTQTPRYLIKTRGQQVTLSCSPISGHRSVSWYQQTPGQGLQFLFEYFSETQRNKGNFPGRFSGRQFSNSRSEMNVSTLELGDSALYLCASRFEVSYTGELFFGEGSRLTVL.

A remark on this clonotype: A read error may be the cause here, since a much bigger clone is one base away. The rearrangement uses TRBV11-2 and TRBJ2-7, with D possibly being TRBD2 (5 bases). The DNA end favors TRBJ2-5, so the J call may be wrong. Germline lookup yields CDR1 SGHAT and CDR2 FQNNGV. The CDR3 totals 14 residues. The CDR3 spells CASSSDGLKETQYF. CDR3 sequence (DNA): TGTGCCAGCAGCTCAGACGGACTGAAAGAGACCCAGTACTTC.

This clonotype occurred many times. The V and J genes are TRBV4-3 and TRBJ1-1; D is possibly TRBD1 (5 bases). The germline V gene has CDR1 LGHNA and CDR2 YSLEER. The CDR3 runs to 16 residues. V was clipped by 0 bases and J by 2 bases, with 13 bases between them. DNA of the CDR3: TGCGCCAGCAGCCAAGAGGGCAGGGCCCGCAACACTGAAGCTTTCTTT. Protein product: CASSQEGRARNTEAFF.

The V gene is TRBV28, the J gene TRBJ2-5, with D perhaps matching TRBD1 or TRBD2 (5 bases each). Germline CDR1 and CDR2: MDHEN and SYDVKM. The germline V and J ends were trimmed by 6 bases and 5 bases, with 13 bases remaining between them. This CDR3 has 13 amino acids. The CDR3: CASRGARGETQYF. CDR3 sequence (DNA): TGTGCCAGCAGGGGAGCACGGGGCGAGACCCAGTACTTC.

Many counts were recorded for this clonotype. The chain employs TRBV7-2 and TRBJ1-2; a weak D match, TRBD1 (5 bases). V was clipped by 4 bases and J by 8 bases, with 20 bases between them. Per germline, CDR1 SGHTA and CDR2 FQGNSA. The CDR3 consists of 15 residues. As DNA, the CDR3 is TGTGCCAGCAGCTCGCTACGGGACCCCCTCGACGGCTACACCTTC. It codes for CASSSLRDPLDGYTF.

This chain connects TRBV7-6 to TRBJ1-5; D is perhaps TRBD1 (5 bases). Trimming removed 5 bases at V and 11 bases at J, with 22 bases between. Germline CDR1 is SGHVS and CDR2 is FNYEAQ. The length of the CDR3 is 15 residues. The CDR3 spells CASSPSGGYSGTQHF. The CDR3 DNA sequence: TGTGCCAGCAGCCCTAGCGGGGGGTATTCGGGGACCCAGCATTTT.

This clonotype was observed at least ten times. The rearrangement links TRBV19 to TRBJ1-3, with D possibly TRBD1 on 5 matching bases. The CDR3 sequence is 14 residues long. V gave up 10 bases and J gave up 0 bases, with 13 bases separating them. Germline lookup yields CDR1 LNHDA and CDR2 SQIVND (reference sequence). The CDR3 bases are TGTGCCACCCTGGGACCGATCTCTGGAAACACCATATATTTT. Translation gives CATLGPISGNTIYF.

With respect to this clonotype: A read error may produce the germline difference seen at one junction end. The J gene is TRBJ2-5, the V gene TRBV24-1; D is possibly TRBD1 (6 bases). This CDR3 region has 14 residues. Per the germline V gene, CDR1 is KGHDR and CDR2 is SFDVKD. Here the CDR3 reads CASSLRGSRETQYF. DNA of the CDR3: TGTGCCAGCAGTTTAAGGGGGTCCCGAGAGACCCAGTACTTC.

This clonotype has at least ten counts. This rearrangement joins TRBV2 to TRBJ1-5; the D gene is possibly TRBD1 (6 bases). Germline CDR1 reads SNHLY; CDR2 reads FYNNEI. Trimming removed 6 bases at V and 5 bases at J, with 14 bases between. This CDR3 region has 14 residues. CDR3 in DNA: TGTGCCAGCAGGGCCGACAGGTCACATCAGCCCCAGCATTTT. Amino acid sequence: CASRADRSHQPQHF.

This clonotype was counted many times. V usage is TRBV7-8 and J usage is TRBJ1-2; 10 nucleotides agree with TRBD1. The V gene end was trimmed by 4 bases and the J gene end by 0 bases; junction bases not matched to a gene: 17. The germline CDR1 and CDR2 sequences are SGHVS and FQNEAQ. The CDR3 totals 20 residues. CDR3 nucleotide sequence: TGTGCCAGCAGCTCCCCCTTAGGGACAGGGACAGGGGATACTAACTATGGCTACACCTTC. Amino acid sequence: CASSSPLGTGTGDTNYGYTF.

This chain uses TRBV10-2 with TRBJ2-7; either TRBD1 or TRBD2 may supply D (5 bases each). This CDR3 has 13 amino acids. V was cut by 6 bases and J by 1 base, with 10 bases left in between. Germline loops: CDR1 WSHSY, CDR2 SAAADI. In nucleotides, the CDR3 is TGCGCCAGCAGGGGGACGCTTTCCTACGAGCAGTACTTC. Translating it yields CASRGTLSYEQYF.

The sample holds a few counts of this clonotype. The chain is built from TRBV30 and TRBJ2-7; maybe TRBD2 (6 bases). V was shortened by 1 base and J by 3 bases, with 7 bases between the two germline ends. CDR1 is GTSNPN, CDR2 SVGIG, per germline (reference sequence). The CDR3 loop spans 12 amino acids. The CDR3 sequence: CAWSAGSYEQYF. DNA of the CDR3: TGTGCCTGGAGTGCCGGGAGCTACGAGCAGTACTTC.

In its sample, this clonotype was seen many times. The chain joins TRBV19 to TRBJ2-7; tentative D call: TRBD1 (6 bases). This CDR3 is built from 13 residues. V lost 3 bases, J lost 5 bases, and 11 bases lay in between. The germline CDR1 and CDR2 sequences are LNHDA and SQIVND (reference sequence). The CDR3 DNA is TGTGCCAGTAGTATGTTGGGACAACACGAGCAGTACTTC. It encodes CASSMLGQHEQYF.

CDR3 coding DNA: TGTGCCAGCAGACCGGGACTAGCGGGCCTAGAGACCCAGTACTTC. Its translation: CASRPGLAGLETQYF. This sequence joins TRBV7-9 and TRBJ2-5, with 12 bases lining up with TRBD2. Germline CDR1 reads SEHNR; CDR2 reads FQNEAQ (reference sequence). With 6 bases clipped from V and 4 bases from J, the junction kept 6 bases outside the gene matches. The CDR3 extends over 15 amino acids. Looking up the rest from reference TRBV7-9 and TRBJ2-5 gives the full variable domain: DTGVSQNPRHKITKRGQNVTFRCDPISEHNRLYWYRQTLGQGPEFLTYFQNEAQLEKSRLLSDRFSAERPKGSFSTLEIQRTEQGDSAMYLCASRPGLAGLETQYFGPGTRLLVL.

The chain links TRBV5-5 to TRBJ1-1; 7 nucleotides match TRBD1. The junction had 21 bases not matched to a gene; V was cut back by 1 base and J by 3 bases. CDR3 length: 20 amino acids. Germline loops: CDR1 SGHKS, CDR2 YYEKEE (reference sequence). The CDR3 nucleotides are TGTGCCAGCAGCTTGTTTCATGGCAGGGGGATGGGCCTAGGGGACACTGAAGCTTTCTTT. This translates into CASSLFHGRGMGLGDTEAFF.